This T cell receptor (beta chain) was captured by sequencing in a study of cytomegalovirus exposure and HLA in healthy donors. Those who donated were healthy bone marrow donors. For this clone: The antigen is unknown.

Broader study findings: Several of the most significant clusters appeared linked to common viral pathogens, based on a later analysis. About 90% or about 30% of the time was how often most TCR beta V segments were productive, according to an earlier analysis.

The PCR was carried out with 60 Vbeta primers and 13 Jbeta primers. The table came from immunoSEQ multiplex PCR; TCRdb's copy has only in-frame clones and leaves some out. The sample shows approximately 150,000 clones, roughly three quarters of them seen only once. This CDR3 comprises 13 residues. Germline V CDR1 and CDR2: MNHNS, SASEGT. With 8 bases clipped from V and 8 bases from J, the junction kept 11 bases outside the gene matches. This chain joins TRBV6-1 and TRBJ1-2; 7 bases line up with TRBD1. The sequence derives from a middle-aged woman in good health and CMV-seronegative. The sequencing input was PBMCs. The CDR3 DNA sequence: TGTGCCAGCGCCTCCACAGGGGATGGGGGCTACACCTTC. This encodes CASASTGDGGYTF.